In this sample, the clone carrying this T cell receptor (beta chain) turned up once. In the original processing: Researchers report that nucleated cell counts were estimated from reference gene primer amplification. Measured with immunoSEQ multiplex PCR; TCRdb has only the in-frame clones, and not every one. D and trimming were read from the DNA, whereas the V and J calls and clone size are those reported in that table. The data show around 130,000 clones, over 85% seen once. This sample is part of a study of blood T cell repertoires in COVID-19. Across the whole study: COVID-19 samples collected from the United States, Italy and Spain covered acute and convalescent phases. T cells, B-cell-depleted T cells, or PBMCs supplied cDNA or gDNA.

Material for sequencing was peripheral blood. The sequence came from a man aged 50 or older with active COVID-19.

CDR3 region: CASSSTTGGFLGYTF. The CDR3 DNA is TGTGCCAGCAGCAGCACGACAGGGGGCTTTCTCGGCTACACCTTC. V is TRBV5-4 and J is TRBJ1-2; 10 bases line up with TRBD1. The trim removed 4 bases at V and 8 bases at J, leaving 11 bases unmatched. Germline V gene lookup returns CDR1 SGHNT and CDR2 YYREEE (reference sequence). The CDR3 is made up of 15 amino acids. The variable domain in full, with the rest retrieved from reference TRBV5-4 and TRBJ1-2, is ETGVTQSPTHLIKTRGQQVTLRCSSQSGHNTVSWYQQALGQGPQFIFQYYREEENGRGNFPPRFSGLQFPNYSSELNVNALELDDSALYLCASSSTTGGFLGYTFGSGTRLTVV.